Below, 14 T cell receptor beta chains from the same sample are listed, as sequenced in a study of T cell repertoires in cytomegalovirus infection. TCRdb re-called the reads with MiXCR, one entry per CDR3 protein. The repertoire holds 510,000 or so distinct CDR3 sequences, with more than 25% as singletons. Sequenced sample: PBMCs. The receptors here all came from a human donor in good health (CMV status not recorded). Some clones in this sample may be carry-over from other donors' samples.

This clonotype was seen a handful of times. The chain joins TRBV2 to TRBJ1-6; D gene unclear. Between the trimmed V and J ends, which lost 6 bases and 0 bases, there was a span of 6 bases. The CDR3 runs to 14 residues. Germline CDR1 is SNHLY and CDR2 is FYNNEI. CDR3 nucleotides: TGTGCCAGCAGGGCTAGCTCCTATAATTCACCCCTCCACTTT. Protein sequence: CASRASSYNSPLHF.

The CDR3 DNA reads TGCAGTGCTAGAGTGGGAGGGACGGGCGGTCCCCACACCTTC. It codes for CSARVGGTGGPHTF. The chain joins TRBV20-1 to TRBJ1-2; a possible D gene is TRBD1 (5 bases). The CDR3 totals 14 residues. From germline, CDR1 is DFQATT and CDR2 SNEGSKA (reference sequence). Trimming stripped 1 base from V and 12 bases from J, with 21 bases between.

The CDR3 loop reads CASSTGTSMDEQFF. CDR3 in DNA: TGTGCCAGTAGTACCGGGACTTCTATGGATGAGCAGTTCTTC. The V gene is TRBV19, the J gene TRBJ2-1, with a tentative D call TRBD2 (6 bases). CDR1 and CDR2 from the germline V gene are LNHDA and SQIVND (reference sequence). CDR3 size: 14 residues. The germline V and J ends were trimmed by 4 bases and 8 bases, with 15 bases remaining between them.

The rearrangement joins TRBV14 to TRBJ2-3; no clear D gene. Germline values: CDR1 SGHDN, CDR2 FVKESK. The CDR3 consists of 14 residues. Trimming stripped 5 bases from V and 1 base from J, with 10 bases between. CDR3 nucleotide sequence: TGTGCCAGCAGCTTCCGGGCCCGCACAGATACGCAGTATTTT. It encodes CASSFRARTDTQYF.

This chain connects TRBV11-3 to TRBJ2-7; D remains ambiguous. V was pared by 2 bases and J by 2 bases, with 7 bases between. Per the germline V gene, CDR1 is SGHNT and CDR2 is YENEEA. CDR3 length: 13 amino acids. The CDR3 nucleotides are TGTGCCAGCAGCTTAAAGGGTCCCTACGAGCAGTACGTC. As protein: CASSLKGPYEQYV.

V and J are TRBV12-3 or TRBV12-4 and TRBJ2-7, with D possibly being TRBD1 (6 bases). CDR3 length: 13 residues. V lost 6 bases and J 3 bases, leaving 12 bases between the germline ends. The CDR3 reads CASRKGQLYEQYF. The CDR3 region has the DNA TGTGCCAGCAGAAAAGGACAGCTCTACGAGCAGTACTTC.

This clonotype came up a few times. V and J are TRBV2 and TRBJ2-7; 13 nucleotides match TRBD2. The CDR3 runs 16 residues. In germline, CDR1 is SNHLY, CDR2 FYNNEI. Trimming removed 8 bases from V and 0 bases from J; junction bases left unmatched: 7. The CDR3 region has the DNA TGTGCCAGCTTACGGACTAGCGGGAGATCCTCCTACGAGCAGTACTTC. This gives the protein CASLRTSGRSSYEQYF. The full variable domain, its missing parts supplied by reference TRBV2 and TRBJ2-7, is EPEVTQTPSHQVTQMGQEVILRCVPISNHLYFYWYRQILGQKVEFLVSFYNNEISEKSEIFDDQFSVERPDGSNFTLKIRSTKLEDSAMYFCASLRTSGRSSYEQYFGPGTRLTVT.

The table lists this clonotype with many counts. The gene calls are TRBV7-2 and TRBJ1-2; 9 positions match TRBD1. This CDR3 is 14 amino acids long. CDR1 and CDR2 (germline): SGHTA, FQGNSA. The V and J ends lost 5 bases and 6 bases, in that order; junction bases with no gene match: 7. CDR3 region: CASSLQGAGDGYTF. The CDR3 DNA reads TGTGCCAGCAGCCTACAGGGGGCTGGAGATGGCTACACCTTC.

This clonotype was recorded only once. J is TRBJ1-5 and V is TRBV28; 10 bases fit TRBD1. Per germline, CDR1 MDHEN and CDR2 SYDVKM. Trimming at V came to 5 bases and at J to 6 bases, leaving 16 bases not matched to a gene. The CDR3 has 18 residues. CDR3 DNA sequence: TGTGCCAGCAGTAACGTCGTGGGGACAGGGGCGAGGGGTCAGCCCCAGCATTTT. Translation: CASSNVVGTGARGQPQHF.

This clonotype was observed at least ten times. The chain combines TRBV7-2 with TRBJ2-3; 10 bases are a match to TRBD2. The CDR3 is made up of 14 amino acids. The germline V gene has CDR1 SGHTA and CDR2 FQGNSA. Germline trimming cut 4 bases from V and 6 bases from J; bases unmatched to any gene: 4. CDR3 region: CASSSGLATDTQYF. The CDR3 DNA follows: TGTGCCAGCAGCTCGGGACTAGCGACCGATACGCAGTATTTT.

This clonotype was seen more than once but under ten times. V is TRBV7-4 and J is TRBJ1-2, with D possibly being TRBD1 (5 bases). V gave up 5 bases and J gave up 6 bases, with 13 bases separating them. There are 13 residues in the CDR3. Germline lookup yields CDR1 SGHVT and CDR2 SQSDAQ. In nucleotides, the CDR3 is TGTGCCAGCAGCGCGGGGGGAGGGAATGGCTACACCTTC. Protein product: CASSAGGGNGYTF.

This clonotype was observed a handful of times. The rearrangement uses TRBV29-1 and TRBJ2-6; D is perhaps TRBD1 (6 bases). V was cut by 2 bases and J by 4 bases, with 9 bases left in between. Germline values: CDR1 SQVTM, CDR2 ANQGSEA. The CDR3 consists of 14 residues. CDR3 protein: CSVELGAGANVLTF. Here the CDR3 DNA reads TGCAGCGTTGAATTGGGGGCCGGGGCCAACGTCCTGACTTTC. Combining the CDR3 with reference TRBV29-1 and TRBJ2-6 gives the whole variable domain SAVISQKPSRDICQRGTSLTIQCQVDSQVTMMFWYRQQPGQSLTLIATANQGSEATYESGFVIDKFPISRPNLTFSTLTVSNMSPEDSSIYLCSVELGAGANVLTFGAGSRLTVL.

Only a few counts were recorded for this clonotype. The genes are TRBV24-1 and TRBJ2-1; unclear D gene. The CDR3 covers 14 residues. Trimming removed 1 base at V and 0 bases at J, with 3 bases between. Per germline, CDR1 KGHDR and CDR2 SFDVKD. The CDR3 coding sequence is TGTGCCACCAGTGATTTTGGCTCCTACAATGAGCAGTTCTTC. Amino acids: CATSDFGSYNEQFF.

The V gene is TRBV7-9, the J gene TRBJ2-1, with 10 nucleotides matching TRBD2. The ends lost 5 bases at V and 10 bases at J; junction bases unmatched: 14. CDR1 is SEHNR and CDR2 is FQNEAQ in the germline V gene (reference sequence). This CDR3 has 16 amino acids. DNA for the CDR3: TGTGCCAGCAGCCATATAGCAGCGGGAGGGCCCTCCGAGCAGTTCTTC. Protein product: CASSHIAAGGPSEQFF.